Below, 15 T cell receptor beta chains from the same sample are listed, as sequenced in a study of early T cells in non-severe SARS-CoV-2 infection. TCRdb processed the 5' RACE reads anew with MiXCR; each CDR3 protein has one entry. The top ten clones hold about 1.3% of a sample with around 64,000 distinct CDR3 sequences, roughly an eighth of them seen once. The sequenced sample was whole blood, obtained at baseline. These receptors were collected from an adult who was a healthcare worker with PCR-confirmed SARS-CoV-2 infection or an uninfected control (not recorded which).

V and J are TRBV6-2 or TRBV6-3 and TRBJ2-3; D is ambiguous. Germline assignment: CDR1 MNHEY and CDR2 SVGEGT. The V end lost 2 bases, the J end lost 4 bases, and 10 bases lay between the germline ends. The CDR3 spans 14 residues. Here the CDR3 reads CASSYEPEADTQYF. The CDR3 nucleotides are TGTGCCAGCAGTTACGAACCAGAAGCAGATACGCAGTATTTT.

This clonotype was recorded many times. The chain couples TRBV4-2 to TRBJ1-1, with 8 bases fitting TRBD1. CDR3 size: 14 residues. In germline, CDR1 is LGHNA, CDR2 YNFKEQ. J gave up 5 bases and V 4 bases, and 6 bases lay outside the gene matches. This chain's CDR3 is CASSPEDRETEAFF. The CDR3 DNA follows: TGTGCCAGCAGCCCTGAGGACAGGGAGACTGAAGCTTTCTTT.

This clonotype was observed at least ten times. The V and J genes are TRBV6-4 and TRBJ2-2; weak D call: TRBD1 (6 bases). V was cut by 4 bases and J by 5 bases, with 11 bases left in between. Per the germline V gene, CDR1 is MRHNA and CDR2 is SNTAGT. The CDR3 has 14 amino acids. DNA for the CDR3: TGTGCCAGCAGTGGGACGCAGGGGACCGGGGAGCTGTTTTTT. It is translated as CASSGTQGTGELFF.

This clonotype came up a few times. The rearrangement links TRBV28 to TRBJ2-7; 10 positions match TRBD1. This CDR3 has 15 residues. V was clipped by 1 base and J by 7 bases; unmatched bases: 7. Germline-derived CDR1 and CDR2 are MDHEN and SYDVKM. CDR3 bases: TGTGCCAGCAGTTTATTCCCGGACAGGGGGTGGGAGCAGTACTTC. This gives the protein CASSLFPDRGWEQYF.

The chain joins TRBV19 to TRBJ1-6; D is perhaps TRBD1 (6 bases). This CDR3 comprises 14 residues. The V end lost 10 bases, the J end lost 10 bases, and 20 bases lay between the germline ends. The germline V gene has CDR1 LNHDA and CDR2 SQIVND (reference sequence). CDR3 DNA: TGTGCCACCACTCCCCGGGCAGGGGACTCACCCCTCCACTTT. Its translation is CATTPRAGDSPLHF.

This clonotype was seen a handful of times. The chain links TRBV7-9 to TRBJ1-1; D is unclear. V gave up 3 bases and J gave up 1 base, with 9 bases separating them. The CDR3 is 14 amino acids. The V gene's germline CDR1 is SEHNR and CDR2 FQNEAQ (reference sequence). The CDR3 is CASSLFGGNTEAFF. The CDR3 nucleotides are TGTGCCAGCAGCTTGTTTGGCGGGAACACTGAAGCTTTCTTT.

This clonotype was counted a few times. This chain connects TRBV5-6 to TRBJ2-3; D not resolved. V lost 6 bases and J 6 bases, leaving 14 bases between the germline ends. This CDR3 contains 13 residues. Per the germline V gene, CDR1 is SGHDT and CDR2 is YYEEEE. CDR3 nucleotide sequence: TGTGCCAGCACCCAAGGATCGCGCGATACGCAGTATTTT. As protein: CASTQGSRDTQYF.

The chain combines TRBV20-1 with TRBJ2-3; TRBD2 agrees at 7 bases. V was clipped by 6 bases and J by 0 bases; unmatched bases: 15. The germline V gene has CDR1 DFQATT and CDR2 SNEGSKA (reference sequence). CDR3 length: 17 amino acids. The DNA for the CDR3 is TGCAGTGCCCCCAGCGGGACCATGTCCACTAGCACAGATACGCAGTATTTT. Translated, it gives CSAPSGTMSTSTDTQYF.

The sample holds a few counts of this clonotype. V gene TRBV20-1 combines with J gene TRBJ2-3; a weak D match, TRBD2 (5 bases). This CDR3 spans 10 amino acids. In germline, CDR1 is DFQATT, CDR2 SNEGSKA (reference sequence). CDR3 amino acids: CSPFEGTQYF. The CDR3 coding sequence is TGCAGCCCCTTTGAGGGTACGCAGTATTTT.

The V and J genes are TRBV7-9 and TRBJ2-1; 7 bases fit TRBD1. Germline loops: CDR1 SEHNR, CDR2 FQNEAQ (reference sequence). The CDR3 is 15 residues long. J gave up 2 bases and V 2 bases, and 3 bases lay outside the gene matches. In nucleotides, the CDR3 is TGTGCCAGCAGCTTAAAGACAGGGACCTACAATGAGCAGTTCTTC. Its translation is CASSLKTGTYNEQFF.

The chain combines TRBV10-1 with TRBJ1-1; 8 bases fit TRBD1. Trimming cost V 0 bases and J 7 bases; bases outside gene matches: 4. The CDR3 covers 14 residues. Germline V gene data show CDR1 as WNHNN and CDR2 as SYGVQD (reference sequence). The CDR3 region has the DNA TGCGCCAGCAGTGAGTCCCCGACAGGGGTTGAAGCTTTCTTT. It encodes CASSESPTGVEAFF.

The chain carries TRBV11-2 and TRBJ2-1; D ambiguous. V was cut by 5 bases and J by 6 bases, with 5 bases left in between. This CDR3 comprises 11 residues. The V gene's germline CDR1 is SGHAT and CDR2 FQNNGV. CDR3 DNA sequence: TGTGCCAGCAGCCCTTTCAATGAGCAGTTCTTC. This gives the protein CASSPFNEQFF.

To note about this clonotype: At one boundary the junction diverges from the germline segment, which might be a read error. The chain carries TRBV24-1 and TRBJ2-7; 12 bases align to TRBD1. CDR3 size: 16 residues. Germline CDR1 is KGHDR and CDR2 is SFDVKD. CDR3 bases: TGTGCCACCTGTGATGCTCCGGGACAGGGGGCTTACGAGCAGTACTTC. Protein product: CATCDAPGQGAYEQYF.

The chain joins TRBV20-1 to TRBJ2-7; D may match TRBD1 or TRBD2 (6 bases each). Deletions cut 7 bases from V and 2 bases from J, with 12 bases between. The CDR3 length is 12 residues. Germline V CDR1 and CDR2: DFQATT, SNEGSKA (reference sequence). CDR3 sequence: CSVGGQTYEQYF. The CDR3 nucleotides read TGCAGTGTTGGGGGGCAAACCTACGAGCAGTACTTC.

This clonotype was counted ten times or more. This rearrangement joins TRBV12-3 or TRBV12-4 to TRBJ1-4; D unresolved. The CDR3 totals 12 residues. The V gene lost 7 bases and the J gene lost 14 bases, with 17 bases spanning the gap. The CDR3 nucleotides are TGTGCCAGCACCTTCGGACGATCTCGGCTGTTTTTT. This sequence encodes CASTFGRSRLFF.